This T cell receptor (beta chain) was retrieved from a study of cytomegalovirus exposure and HLA in healthy donors (dated by TCRdb to the late 2010s). Describing the broader study: An earlier analysis of several hundred of the donors reported around 280 Gb of sequence data and 95 million to 130 million unique TCR beta sequences obtained from roughly 180 million T cells. Every repertoire in the discovery cohort had been generated on one and the same sequencing platform. Four to six DR-DQ haplotypes were handled as single units for association and clustering, since linkage in the cohort was strong. To predict cytomegalovirus infection status, the study combined high-throughput TCR immunosequencing, statistical association of individual TCRs with disease status, and machine learning. Typing coverage differed by locus: A, B, C, DRB1 and DQB1 were typed in roughly 620-640 donors, DQA1 in 500 to 550, DPA1 in nearly 610, and DPB1 in 450 to 490. The study used immunosequencing to profile the T cell repertoires of several hundred subjects and linked those repertoires to cytomegalovirus serostatus. The genetic ancestry cluster associated with self-reported Caucasian donors included 80% to 90% of the approximately 410 genotyped donors. A later genetic analysis used genome-wide SNP genotypes for about three fifths of the 666 donors, treating that subset as a discovery cohort. HLA typing included class I and class II loci at four-digit resolution. Among 398 genotyped donors of the cohort, an average of around 250,000 unique TCR beta nucleotide sequences was sequenced per donor, of which roughly 17% were non-productive. A later analysis re-analyzed previously published TCR beta repertoires from 666 donors and added high-resolution HLA genotyping to study TCR occurrence patterns. Along with the roughly 700-subject first cohort, a separate validation cohort of roughly 110 different subjects was used. The aim of the study was to test whether cataloging public T cell receptors could identify signatures of past pathogen exposure. Roughly 300 gigabases of sequencing data and tens of millions of unique TCR sequences were included in an early release covering 500 to 750 HLA-typed donors. An earlier analysis of approximately 630 of the donors applied high-throughput TCR beta sequencing to assess whether each TCR beta V gene segment acted as functional or pseudogenic. Alongside the repertoire data, information on donor age, sex, ethnicity and CMV serostatus was compiled. Rather than drawing on any new phenotypic data, the later analysis identified candidate immune exposures from TCR beta sequences and the way those sequences occurred across donors.

In total, 630 or so healthy bone marrow donors made up the cohort. At the time of sampling, every cohort member was nominally healthy, though immune exposures that went unrecorded were likely present. The donor was CMV seronegative and belonged to the group of 320 or so seronegative cohort members. Each donor provided a peripheral blood sample, and peripheral blood mononuclear cells were used for TCR beta sequencing. The Qiagen DNeasy Blood Extraction Kit was used to extract genomic DNA from the blood cell samples. CDR1 and CDR2 are drawn from the germline V gene (reference sequence): MNHEY, SMNVEV. Trimmed from V: 3 bases; trimmed from J: 4 bases; junction bases lacking a gene match: 0. From the cysteine through the phenylalanine, the CDR3 covers 12 amino acids. CDR3 DNA only is kept here, 36 bases in frame from base 1. Findings and caveats that apply to the study as a whole: A cluster of highly shared sequence variants was judged likely to represent a technical artifact of the sequencing pipeline. This cohort had only TCR beta chains sequenced, and the lack of alpha or paired-chain data limited which features could be detected. Most CMV-associated TCR beta chains appeared to be HLA-restricted in a later analysis, and the HLA associations seemed to be driven largely by CMV exposure. The earlier analysis of 587 of the donors excluded about 16 rarely observed V segments, including chromosome 9 orphons, because counts were too low. The study gave a list of roughly 150 TCR beta chains associated with cytomegalovirus. When HLA alleles, especially DR and DQ, strongly co-occurred, attributing TCR associations to individual alleles was difficult. According to the authors, the approach could potentially be generalized to other disease states and immunological phenotypes. Roughly uniform sequencing depth across donors was assumed in presence/absence analyses, although this assumption may not hold. Because the 87-base-pair reads could not distinguish some IMGT-functional V segments, including TRBV6-2 and TRBV6-3, those segments were excluded. In a later analysis, several top co-occurrence clusters were reported to appear linked to parvovirus B19, influenza, CMV and Epstein-Barr virus. In a later analysis, HLA-associated TCR beta chains showed more clonal expansion and lower generation probabilities than non-associated chains that were equally common. Broadly in line with IMGT annotations, most TCR beta V segments showed up in productive rearrangements about 87% or about 30% of the time in an earlier analysis of roughly 590 of the donors. Specific HLA alleles were associated with around 18,000 TCR beta sequences at a false discovery rate of 0.05 in a later analysis. Three of the identified cytomegalovirus-associated TCR beta chains were confirmed in vitro to be specific for cytomegalovirus antigens. A further reported finding was that TCR beta sequences accurately predicted the HLA-A and HLA-B alleles for most subjects in the first cohort. The classifier was reported to diagnose cytomegalovirus status with high specificity and sensitivity in both the original and validation cohorts. An association between a missense DCLRE1C variant and V-gene and J-gene trimming of TCR beta chains was found in a later genetic analysis and replicated in an independent cohort. Correlated functional status among segregating V segments might be attributable to linkage disequilibrium, but an unknown experimental factor could not be ruled out. In a later genetic analysis, fewer N-insertions in productive TCRs were reported among donors in an Asian-associated ancestry cluster than the roughly 710-donor mean. In a later analysis, TCR association rates were found to vary across HLA loci, with the most associated TCRs seen for DRB1 alleles and the fewest for HLA-C alleles. The only immune exposure information available for the cohort was CMV serostatus. While some public TCRs were present in many individuals, most TCR sequences turned up only very rarely across donors. Because HLA typing was unavailable for some donors at each locus, only the typed subset was used in association tests.

In the case of this clone: Its binding antigen is unknown. Base-call qualities are not available, and no considerably larger clone is one nucleotide away.

The library was produced with the immunoSEQ multiplex PCR assay. For the multiplex PCR, a mixture combining 60 forward primers for TCR Vbeta segments and 13 reverse primers for TCR Jbeta segments was used. A multiplex PCR assay on genomic DNA amplified the CDR3 region of rearranged TCR beta genes. On the Illumina HiSeq System, the amplified TCR beta libraries were sequenced as 87-base-pair reads. On the study's bioinformatics: A later analysis tallied 75 million to 95 million unique TCR beta chains across the 640 or so repertoires, and approximately 12 million of those chains were shared by two or more donors. Raw reads were error-corrected and collapsed into unique sequences by a nearest-neighbor algorithm in which closely related sequences were merged to remove PCR and sequencing errors. CDR3 sequences were aligned to IMGT reference sequences to assign V, D and J gene segments. For a sequence to be retained, a match of at least six nucleotides was required to both a V gene segment and a J gene segment. A rearrangement counted as productive if the CDR3 had no stop codons and remained in frame with V and J, and every other rearrangement counted as non-productive. CDR3 was defined by IMGT convention, running from the second conserved V-encoded cysteine to the conserved J-encoded phenylalanine. In an earlier analysis of 587 of the donors, sequences lacking an unambiguous match to a single V gene segment were excluded. In an earlier analysis of several hundred of the donors, a V segment was called functional when productive rearrangements were above 56.7%, and segregating when the standard deviation between donors exceeded 5%. To diagnose cytomegalovirus status from the catalog of TCR beta chain sequences, a statistical classification framework was built. V and J gene assignment, in a later analysis, came from comparing TCR nucleotide sequences with IMGT/GENE-DB human TR gene sequences. A later analysis assigned CDR3 sequences and most-parsimonious VDJ recombination scenarios with the TCRdist pipeline. In a later analysis, each TCR beta chain was defined by its CDR3 amino acid sequence together with its V-gene family, and reads without a unique V-gene family were excluded. To address suspected cross-contamination and a sequencing artifact, a later analysis removed 592 highly shared, low-generation-probability nucleotide sequences. A later analysis calculated a clonal expansion index for each public chain from normalized within-repertoire ranks of inferred template counts. A later analysis computed generation probabilities with a VDJ recombination model fitted to out-of-frame rearrangements, and checked the results against IGoR. In a later analysis, TCR-TCR, TCR-HLA and TCR-CMV co-occurrence was scored with hypergeometric tests, and a repertoire-size bias correction was applied to TCR pairs. False discovery rates were estimated in a later analysis by permuting HLA or CMV assignments 20 times. In a later analysis, co-occurring TCRs were grouped with DBSCAN, and TCRdist sequence similarity was added when clustering was performed within HLA-allele-positive subsets. For co-occurrence clustering, repertoires with fewer than 30,000 or more than 120,000 public chains were excluded, along with 5 or 6 repertoires with anomalous nucleotide sharing. Drawn from immuneACCESS, this table holds only the in-frame rearrangements with V and J called that TCRdb kept. Clones are partly lost; checked studies trace under half to an unresolved V gene and leave the rest unexplained. V and J calls and clone size are copied from that table; D and trimming were computed from the DNA. The sample has 200,000 to 250,000 clones on record, around three quarters of them singletons. The ten largest clones represent about a sixth of the sample.

Sequenced material: PBMCs. The sequence derives from a man between 35 and 55 years old in good health and CMV-seronegative. The chain joins TRBV27 to TRBJ2-7, and 7 junctional nucleotides match TRBD1. In nucleotides, the sequence is TGTGCCAGCAGTTTGACAGGGTACGAGCAGTACTTC. This yields the protein CASSLTGYEQYF.